A selection of T cell receptor beta chains follows, all from one sample in a study of T cell responses to AZD1222 COVID-19 vaccine. The data were produced by immunoSEQ multiplex PCR, yet TCRdb's version contains in-frame clones alone and is incomplete. The table includes just over 150,000 clones, around nine tenths detected once. The specimen was peripheral blood, collected on day 0 of AZD1222 vaccination. The receptors shown here come from an adult in good health. Both conserved end residues are part of each CDR3. The D gene is left open where the match is weak. Some rows mark clone size as missing; the rest say once, few, many or name a class of expanded clone.

j_call | cdr3_length | d_call | v_call | clone_size | cdr3_nt | cdr3_aa
TRBJ1-3 | 14 | - | TRBV28 | - | TGTGCCAGCAGTTTAGGGGGGGCTGGAAACACCATATATTTT | CASSLGGAGNTIYF
TRBJ1-1 | 13 | - | TRBV7-9 | - | TGTGCCAGCAGCGGGGGGGTGAACACTGAAGCTTTCTTT | CASSGGVNTEAFF
TRBJ1-5 | 15 | - | TRBV6-2/TRBV6-3 | few | TGTGCCAGCAGCCCAAGGGGAGGATCTCATCAGCCCCAGCATTTT | CASSPRGGSHQPQHF
TRBJ2-2 | 15 | TRBD2 | TRBV11-3 | few | TGTGCCAGCAGCTTAGGGGACTATTCTACCGGGGAGCTGTTTTTT | CASSLGDYSTGELFF
TRBJ1-1 | 13 | - | TRBV15 | - | TGTGCCACCAGCAGAGACACGAACACTGAAGCTTTCTTT | CATSRDTNTEAFF
TRBJ1-1 | 16 | - | TRBV18 | - | TGTGCCAGCTCACCAATTTCAGGGATGGCAAACACTGAAGCTTTCTTT | CASSPISGMANTEAFF
TRBJ2-7 | 14 | - | TRBV30 | once | TGTGCCTGGAGTGTAGGCGGAGACTCCTACGAGCAGTACTTC | CAWSVGGDSYEQYF
TRBJ2-5 | 11 | - | TRBV28 | - | TGTGCCAGCAGCAAGAAAGAGACCCAGTACTTC | CASSKKETQYF
TRBJ1-6 | 14 | - | TRBV5-6 | - | TGTGCCAGCAGCTTGGGCAGCCCGAATTCACCCCTCCACTTT | CASSLGSPNSPLHF
TRBJ2-7 | 15 | TRBD2 | TRBV7-2 | - | TGTGCCAGCAGCTCCGCCGGGACTAGCATCGACGAGCAGTACTTC | CASSSAGTSIDEQYF
TRBJ1-1 | 15 | - | TRBV5-1 | - | TGCGCCAGCAGCTTCGTTGACAGGTGGAACACTGAAGCTTTCTTT | CASSFVDRWNTEAFF
TRBJ1-2 | 13 | - | TRBV28 | - | TGTGCCAGCAGCATAAACAGGGCGAAAGGCTACACCTTC | CASSINRAKGYTF
TRBJ1-1 | 11 | - | TRBV2 | - | TGTGCCAGCACTGTGGACACTGAAGCTTTCTTT | CASTVDTEAFF
TRBJ2-2 | 14 | - | TRBV28 | - | TGTGCCAGCAGTTTCCCAGGGGAGACCGGGGAGCTGTTTTTT | CASSFPGETGELFF
TRBJ2-7 | 13 | - | TRBV4-2 | - | TGTGCCAGCAGCCAAATTTTTTCGGAGGAGCAGTACTTC | CASSQIFSEEQYF
TRBJ2-1 | 15 | TRBD2 | TRBV28 | - | TGTGCCAGCAGCAAGGGTGGCGGGAGGCACAATGAGCAGTTCTTC | CASSKGGGRHNEQFF
TRBJ2-3 | 16 | TRBD2 | TRBV7-3 | few | TGTGCCAGCAGCGCAACTAGCGGCCTGGGGGTAGATACGCAGTATTTT | CASSATSGLGVDTQYF
TRBJ2-1 | 14 | - | TRBV28 | - | TGTGCCAGCAGTCCCTCAGCCGAAGGCGATGAGCAGTTCTTC | CASSPSAEGDEQFF
TRBJ2-7 | 13 | TRBD1 | TRBV29-1 | - | TGCAGCGTCTCCGGGACAGGGTCCTCCGAGCAGTACTTC | CSVSGTGSSEQYF
TRBJ2-4 | 10 | - | TRBV2 | once | TGTGCCAGCTCCCGGGACCACATATACTTC | CASSRDHIYF
TRBJ1-6 | 17 | - | TRBV21-1 | - | TGTGCCAGCAGCAAACCCCCAGTACAGGGTCTTGGGTCACCCCTCCACTTT | CASSKPPVQGLGSPLHF
TRBJ1-3 | 14 | - | TRBV7-2 | - | TGTGCCAGCAGCTTAGAGATCGCGGGAAACACCATATATTTT | CASSLEIAGNTIYF
TRBJ1-5 | 18 | - | TRBV25-1 | many | TGTGCCAGCAGTGCTTCCTCCAGGGGCGAGTTGAGCAATCAGCCCCAGCATTTT | CASSASSRGELSNQPQHF
TRBJ2-6 | 14 | - | TRBV7-3 | - | TGTGCCATCCGCAGGGATGCCGGGGCCAACGTCCTGACTTTC | CAIRRDAGANVLTF
TRBJ1-2 | 15 | TRBD1 | TRBV19 | - | TGTGCCAGTAGTATAGATCCGGCAGGGGGCTATGGCTACACCTTC | CASSIDPAGGYGYTF
TRBJ1-2 | 15 | - | TRBV5-4 | - | TGTGCCAGCAGCTTGGATAAGGGGACAAACTATGGCTACACCTTC | CASSLDKGTNYGYTF
TRBJ1-2 | 14 | TRBD1 | TRBV9 | - | TGTGCCAGCAGTGAGGACAGGTCGGTACATGGCTACACCTTC | CASSEDRSVHGYTF
TRBJ2-2 | 16 | - | TRBV7-9 | - | TGTGCCAGCAGCTTAGGGCAGCTCACTAACACCGGGGAGCTGTTTTTT | CASSLGQLTNTGELFF
TRBJ1-1 | 16 | - | TRBV4-1 | - | TGCGCCAGCAGCCACAGATATTACCAGTCGAACACTGAAGCTTTCTTT | CASSHRYYQSNTEAFF
TRBJ1-5 | 14 | - | TRBV28 | - | TGTGCCAGCAGTTTCGGGTTGGGCAATCAGCCCCAGCATTTT | CASSFGLGNQPQHF
TRBJ2-5 | 11 | - | TRBV6-2/TRBV6-3 | - | TGTGCCAGCAGTTACGGCGAGACCCAGTACTTC | CASSYGETQYF
TRBJ2-7 | 15 | TRBD1 | TRBV9 | - | TGTGCCAGCAGCGAGGGACAGGGAAGCTCCTACGAGCAGTACTTC | CASSEGQGSSYEQYF
TRBJ1-1 | 15 | TRBD1 | TRBV6-2/TRBV6-3 | - | TGTGCCAGCAGTTACACGGTTACAGGGGTCACTGAAGCTTTCTTT | CASSYTVTGVTEAFF
TRBJ1-2 | 12 | - | TRBV29-1 | - | TGCAGCGTTGTGCAGGGAGGGTATGGCTACACCTTC | CSVVQGGYGYTF
TRBJ2-7 | 13 | TRBD2 | TRBV28 | - | TGTGCCACCGGAGGGAGGGACTCCTACGAGCAGTACTTC | CATGGRDSYEQYF
TRBJ1-5 | 15 | - | TRBV28 | - | TGTGCCAGCAGTTTGGGGCACCCTAGCAATCAGCCCCAGCATTTT | CASSLGHPSNQPQHF
TRBJ2-7 | 11 | - | TRBV2 | - | TGTGCCAGCGCCGGCCACTACGAGCAGTACTTC | CASAGHYEQYF
TRBJ1-2 | 14 | - | TRBV27 | - | TGTGCCAGCAGACCGACAGGCCTTTCTTATGGCTACACCTTC | CASRPTGLSYGYTF
TRBJ2-7 | 13 | TRBD2 | TRBV18 | - | TGTGCCAGCTCTCCTGGGACTATCTACGAGCAGTACTTC | CASSPGTIYEQYF
TRBJ2-7 | 11 | - | TRBV11-2 | few | TGTGCCAGCAGCTTAGCCTACGAGCAGTACTTC | CASSLAYEQYF
TRBJ2-1 | 16 | TRBD2 | TRBV6-2/TRBV6-3 | - | TGTGCCAGCAGTCGTCGGACTAGCGGGACCATCAATGAGCAGTTCTTC | CASSRRTSGTINEQFF
TRBJ2-7 | 15 | TRBD1 | TRBV4-1 | - | TGCGCCAGCAGCCAGACAGGGGACCCTACCTACGAGCAGTACTTC | CASSQTGDPTYEQYF
TRBJ2-3 | 14 | TRBD2 | TRBV7-3 | - | TGTGCCAGCAGCTCCGGGACTAGAGCTGATACGCAGTATTTT | CASSSGTRADTQYF
TRBJ2-1 | 13 | TRBD1 | TRBV6-5 | few | TGTGCCAGCTCACAGGGGGCCTACAATGAGCAGTTCTTC | CASSQGAYNEQFF